This T cell receptor (beta chain) was obtained from a study of shared clonotypes between healthy human individuals. Study overall: Per-donor plates numbered three CD4 naive, three CD4 memory, two CD8 naive and one CD8 memory.

Assay execution proceeded at the deep level. The method was immunoSEQ multiplex PCR; TCRdb's version includes in-frame clones alone and lacks a portion of them. The data show around 980,000 clones, approximately 78% seen once. Losses at the gene ends were 0 bases for V and 8 bases for J; bases not matched to a gene: 4. Germline loops: CDR1 SGHKS, CDR2 YYEKEE (reference sequence). The CDR3 has 13 residues. Study-wide results and limits: Sequencing of the sorted subsets was shown by rarefaction to be incomplete despite large depth.

Note on this clone: Its antigen remains unidentified.

This chain connects TRBV5-5 to TRBJ1-2; 7 bases line up with TRBD1. Sequencing was done on a sample of memory CD4+ T cells from PBMCs. Subset meaning: CD45RA-negative fraction. This receptor was taken from a man between 18 and 35 years old in good health. Some clones in this sample may be carry-over from other donors' samples. The CDR3 is CASSLVQGEGYTF. CDR3 nucleotides: TGTGCCAGCAGCTTGGTTCAGGGGGAGGGCTACACCTTC.